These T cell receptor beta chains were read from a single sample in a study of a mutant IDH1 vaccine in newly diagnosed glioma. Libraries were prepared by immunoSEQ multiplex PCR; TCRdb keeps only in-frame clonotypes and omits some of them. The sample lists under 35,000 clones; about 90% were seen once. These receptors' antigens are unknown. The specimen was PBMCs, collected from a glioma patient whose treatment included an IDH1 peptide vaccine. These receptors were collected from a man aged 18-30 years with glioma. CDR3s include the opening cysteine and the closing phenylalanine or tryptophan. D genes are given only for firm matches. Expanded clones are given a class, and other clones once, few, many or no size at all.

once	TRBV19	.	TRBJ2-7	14	CASSPGTASREQYF	TGTGCCAGTAGTCCCGGGACGGCCTCCCGCGAGCAGTACTTC
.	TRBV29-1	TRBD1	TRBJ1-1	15	CSVRPRGQGNTEAFF	TGCAGCGTCAGACCGCGGGGACAGGGGAACACTGAAGCTTTCTTT
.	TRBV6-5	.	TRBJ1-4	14	CASSLGRLNEKLFF	TGTGCCAGCAGCCTCGGACGTCTGAATGAAAAACTGTTTTTT
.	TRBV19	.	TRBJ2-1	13	CASSIGRRDEQFF	TGTGCCAGTAGTATAGGCCGCAGGGATGAGCAGTTCTTC
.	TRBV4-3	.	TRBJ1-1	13	CASSHPGQPEAFF	TGCGCCAGCAGCCACCCTGGACAGCCTGAAGCTTTCTTT
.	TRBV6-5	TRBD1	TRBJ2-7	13	CASSRDRGYEQYF	TGTGCCAGCAGTCGGGACAGGGGTTACGAGCAGTACTTC
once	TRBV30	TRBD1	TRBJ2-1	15	CAWSPGTGGYNEQFF	TGTGCCTGGAGCCCCGGGACAGGGGGCTACAATGAGCAGTTCTTC
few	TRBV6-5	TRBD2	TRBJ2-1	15	CASSYLAGGGYEQFF	TGTGCCAGCAGTTACCTAGCGGGAGGCGGCTATGAGCAGTTCTTC
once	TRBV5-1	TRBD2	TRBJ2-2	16	CASSLAGTRDTGELFF	TGCGCCAGCAGCTTGGCCGGGACTAGGGACACCGGGGAGCTGTTTTTT
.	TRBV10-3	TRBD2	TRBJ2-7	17	CAISESTSGDLSYEQYF	TGTGCCATCAGTGAGTCTACTAGCGGGGACCTCTCCTACGAGCAGTACTTC
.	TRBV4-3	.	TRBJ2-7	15	CASSPGGSLTYEQYF	TGCGCCAGCAGCCCCGGGGGAAGCCTTACCTACGAGCAGTACTTC
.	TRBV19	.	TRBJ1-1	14	CASSSTGTGTEAFF	TGTGCCAGTAGTAGCACAGGGACGGGCACTGAAGCTTTCTTT
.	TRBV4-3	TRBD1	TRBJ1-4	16	CASSQEKRDRGEKLFF	TGCGCCAGCAGCCAAGAGAAAAGAGACAGGGGAGAAAAACTGTTTTTT
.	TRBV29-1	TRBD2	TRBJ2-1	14	CSVEELAGEVEQFF	TGCAGCGTTGAAGAGTTAGCGGGAGAAGTTGAGCAGTTCTTC
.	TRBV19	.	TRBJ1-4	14	CASQGKRGWEKLFF	TGTGCCAGTCAAGGGAAGAGGGGTTGGGAAAAACTGTTTTTT
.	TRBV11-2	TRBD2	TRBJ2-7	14	CASRLTGGMSEQYF	TGTGCCAGCAGGCTCACCGGGGGGATGAGCGAGCAGTACTTC
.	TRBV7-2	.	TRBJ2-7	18	CASSRNPPRGGNAYEQYF	TGTGCCAGCAGTCGAAATCCCCCAAGGGGCGGGAACGCCTACGAGCAGTACTTC
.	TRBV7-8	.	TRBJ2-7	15	CASSNGLRASYEQYF	TGTGCCAGCAGCAATGGGTTGAGGGCCTCCTACGAGCAGTACTTC
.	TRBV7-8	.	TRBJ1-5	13	CASSLAGIQPQHF	TGTGCCAGCAGCTTAGCCGGGATCCAGCCCCAGCATTTT
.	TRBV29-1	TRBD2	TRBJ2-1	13	CSVGGSRHNEQFF	TGCAGCGTTGGCGGGAGTCGCCACAATGAGCAGTTCTTC
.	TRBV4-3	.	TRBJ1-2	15	CASSQVGVDGGGYTF	TGCGCCAGCAGCCAAGTTGGTGTGGATGGCGGTGGCTACACCTTC
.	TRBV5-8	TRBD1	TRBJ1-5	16	CASSPGGTGNNQPQHF	TGTGCCAGCAGCCCAGGGGGGACAGGGAACAATCAGCCCCAGCATTTT
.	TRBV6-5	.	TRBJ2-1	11	CASGPLNEQFF	TGTGCCAGCGGCCCCCTTAATGAGCAGTTCTTC
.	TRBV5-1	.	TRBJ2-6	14	CASSWTVGEYVLTF	TGCGCCAGCAGCTGGACGGTGGGTGAATACGTCCTGACTTTC
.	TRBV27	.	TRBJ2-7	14	CASSWKRDFYEQYF	TGTGCCAGCAGTTGGAAGCGCGACTTCTACGAGCAGTACTTC
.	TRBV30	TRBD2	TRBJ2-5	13	CAFGLAGVETQYF	TGTGCCTTTGGACTAGCGGGGGTCGAGACCCAGTACTTC
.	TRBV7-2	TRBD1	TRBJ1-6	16	CASSLAPGTGGSPLHF	TGTGCCAGCAGCTTAGCGCCCGGGACAGGTGGATCACCCCTCCACTTT
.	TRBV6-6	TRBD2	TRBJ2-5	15	CASSSLLAAQETQYF	TGTGCCAGCAGTTCCTTACTAGCGGCCCAAGAGACCCAGTACTTC
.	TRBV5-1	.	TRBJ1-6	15	CASSSGVSYNSPLHF	TGCGCCAGCAGCTCTGGGGTTTCCTATAATTCACCCCTCCACTTT
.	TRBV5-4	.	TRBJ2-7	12	CASSPQGYEQYF	TGTGCCAGCAGCCCACAGGGCTACGAGCAGTACTTC
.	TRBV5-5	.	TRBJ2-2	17	CASSLAVETSYTGELFF	TGTGCCAGCAGCTTGGCAGTGGAGACTTCTTACACCGGGGAGCTGTTTTTT
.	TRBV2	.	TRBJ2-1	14	CASRGPDWDNEQFF	TGTGCCAGCAGGGGGCCGGACTGGGACAATGAGCAGTTCTTC
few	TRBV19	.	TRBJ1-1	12	CASSTRQFEAFF	TGTGCCAGTAGTACCAGACAGTTTGAAGCTTTCTTT
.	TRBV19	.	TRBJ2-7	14	CASSTSTVAYEQYF	TGTGCCAGTAGTACGTCGACGGTGGCCTACGAGCAGTACTTC
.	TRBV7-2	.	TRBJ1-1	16	CASSPTGGYANTEAFF	TGTGCCAGCAGCCCGACGGGGGGATATGCAAACACTGAAGCTTTCTTT
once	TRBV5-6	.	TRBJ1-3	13	CASSAGQGNTIYF	TGTGCCAGCAGCGCCGGACAGGGAAACACCATATATTTT